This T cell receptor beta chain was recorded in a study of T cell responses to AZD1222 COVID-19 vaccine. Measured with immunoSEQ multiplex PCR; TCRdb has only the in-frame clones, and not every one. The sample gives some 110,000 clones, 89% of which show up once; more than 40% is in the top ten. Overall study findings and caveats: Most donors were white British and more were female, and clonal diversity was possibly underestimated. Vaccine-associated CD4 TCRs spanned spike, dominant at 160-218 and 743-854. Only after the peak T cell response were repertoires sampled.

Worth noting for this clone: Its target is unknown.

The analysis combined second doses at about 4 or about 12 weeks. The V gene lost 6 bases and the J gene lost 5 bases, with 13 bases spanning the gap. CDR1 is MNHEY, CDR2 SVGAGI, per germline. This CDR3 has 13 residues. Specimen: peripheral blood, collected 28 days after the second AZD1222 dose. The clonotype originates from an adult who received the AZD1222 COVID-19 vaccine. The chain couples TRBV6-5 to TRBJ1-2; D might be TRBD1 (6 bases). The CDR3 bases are TGTGCCAGCAGCCAAGGACAGTTGTATGGCTACACCTTC. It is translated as CASSQGQLYGYTF.